The T cell receptor (beta chain) under discussion was sequenced for a study of blood T cell repertoires in COVID-19. The CDR3 is made up of 16 amino acids. Between the trimmed V and J ends, which lost 2 bases and 0 bases, there was a span of 10 bases. Germline V gene sequence: CDR1 ENHRY, CDR2 SYGVKD. Some clones are missing from TCRdb's copy, which holds only in-frame ones; the method was immunoSEQ multiplex PCR. The data contain some 220,000 clones, roughly 82% of them singletons. This clone has only a few counts. The V and J genes are TRBV10-3 and TRBJ2-2; no reliable D call. The source of this sequence is a middle-aged man with active or convalescent COVID-19. Sequenced sample: peripheral blood. The CDR3 DNA sequence: TGTGCCATCAGTGAGCGCGGCGTCGCGAACACCGGGGAGCTGTTTTTT. It specifies CAISERGVANTGELFF.